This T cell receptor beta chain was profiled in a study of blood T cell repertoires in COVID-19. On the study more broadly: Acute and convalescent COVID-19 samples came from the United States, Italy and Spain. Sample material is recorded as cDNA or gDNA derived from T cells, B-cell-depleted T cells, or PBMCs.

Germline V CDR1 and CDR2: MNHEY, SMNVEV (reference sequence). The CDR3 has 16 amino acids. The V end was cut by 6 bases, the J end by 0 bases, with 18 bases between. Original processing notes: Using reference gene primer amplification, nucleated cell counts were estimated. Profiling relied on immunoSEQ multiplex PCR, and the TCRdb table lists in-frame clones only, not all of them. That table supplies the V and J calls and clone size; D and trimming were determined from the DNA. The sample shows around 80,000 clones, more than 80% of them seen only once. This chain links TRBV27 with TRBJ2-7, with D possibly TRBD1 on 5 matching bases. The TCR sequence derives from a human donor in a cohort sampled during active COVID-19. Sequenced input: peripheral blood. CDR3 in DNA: TGTGCCAGCAGCCTAACCCGAATCGACAGCTCCTACGAGCAGTACTTC. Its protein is CASSLTRIDSSYEQYF.